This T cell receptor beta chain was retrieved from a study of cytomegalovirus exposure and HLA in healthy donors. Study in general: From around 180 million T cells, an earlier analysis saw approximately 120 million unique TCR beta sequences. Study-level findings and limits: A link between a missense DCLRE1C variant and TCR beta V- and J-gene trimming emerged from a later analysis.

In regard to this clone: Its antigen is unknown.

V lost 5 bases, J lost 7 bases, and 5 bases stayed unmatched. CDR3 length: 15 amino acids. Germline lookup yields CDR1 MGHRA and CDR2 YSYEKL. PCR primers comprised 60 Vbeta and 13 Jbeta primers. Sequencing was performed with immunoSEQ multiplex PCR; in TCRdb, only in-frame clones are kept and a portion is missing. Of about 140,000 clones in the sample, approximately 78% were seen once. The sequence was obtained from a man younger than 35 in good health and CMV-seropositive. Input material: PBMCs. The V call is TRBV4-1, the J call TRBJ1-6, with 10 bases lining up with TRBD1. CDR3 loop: CASSTPGQGNSPLHF. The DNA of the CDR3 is TGCGCCAGCAGCACACCGGGACAGGGGAATTCACCCCTCCACTTT.